One T cell receptor beta chain is described in this entry. This clone was detected a few times. The antigen it binds to is not known. Qualities for individual bases were not recorded, and no much larger clone is one base off. This sample was taken from a study of blood T cell repertoires in COVID-19 (dated by TCRdb to 2018 to 2020). Broadly, across the study: Collaborator samples came from the United States, Italy and Spain and covered acute and convalescent phases of COVID-19. Samples were obtained from the ongoing ImmuneRACE study (first 160 participants) and from 950 to 1,500 subjects provided by 6 global collaborators. The repertoires were released in a freely available public database meant as a resource for research on the immune response to SARS-CoV-2. A de-identified subject ID, COVID-19 status, age in years and sex were almost always included in the sample metadata. Where available, HLA class I and class II types were obtained from metadata supplied by the sample provider rather than from assay-based typing. The material from the prospective study consisted of cDNA or gDNA derived from T cells, B-cell-depleted T cells, or PBMCs. The dataset comprised deeply sampled blood TCRbeta repertoires from subjects exposed to, actively infected with, or recovered from COVID-19. Study-level results and caveats: How much clinical and demographic metadata was included differed by source and by participant, and the metadata was provided uncurated.

TCRbeta CDR3 regions were amplified from genomic DNA using the immunoSEQ Assay, a bias-controlled multiplex PCR. The study's own analysis went as follows. The number of nucleated cells in each sample was estimated from the amplification of reference gene primers within the assay. To quantify the absolute abundance of each unique TCRbeta CDR3 rearrangement, sequence reads were collapsed and filtered. For each sample, productive Simpson clonality was calculated by taking the square root of Simpson's diversity index across productive rearrangements. TCRdb retrieved this table from immuneACCESS and kept in-frame rearrangements only. Not all clones are present; in checked studies, unresolved V genes account for under half, and no reason is known for the remainder. The V and J calls and clone size were taken over from that table, and D and trimming were inferred from the DNA. The sample records about 200,000 clones, around four fifths of which are singletons. The ten top clones hold 6.9% of the sample.

Trimming at the junction amounts to 0 bases on V and 4 bases on J, and the germline ends lie 9 bases apart. In the germline V gene, CDR1 corresponds to SNHLY and CDR2 to FYNNEI. The CDR3 measures 15 amino acids from cysteine to phenylalanine. Only the CDR3 DNA is retained, 45 bases long and in frame from the first base. Collaborating institutions collected whole blood in K2EDTA tubes following their own protocols. For TCRbeta analysis, collaborators shipped samples as frozen whole blood, isolated PBMCs, or DNA extracted from either of those sample types. The sequenced sample was peripheral blood. The sequence joins TRBV2 to TRBJ1-4; possibly the D gene is TRBD1, per 6 matching bases. The receptor's source is a human donor with acute or convalescent COVID-19. The donor label of this sample is uncertain. The DNA sequence reads TGTGCCAGCAGTGAAGCCCAGGGGTTTAATGAAAAACTGTTTTTT. This encodes CASSEAQGFNEKLFF.